This T cell receptor beta chain emerged from a study of identical twins. Template switching added a universal primer binding site, and final cDNA carried unique molecular identifiers. TCRdb reanalysed the 5' RACE reads using MiXCR and keeps one entry per CDR3 protein. The sample consists of 1.5 million to 2 million distinct CDR3 sequences, 32% of them appearing once. This clonotype has just a few counts. Looked up from germline, CDR1 is MDHEN and CDR2 is SYDVKM. V lost 5 bases to trimming and J lost 9 bases, with 8 bases between them. The CDR3 covers 12 residues. The source is a newborn girl in good health. This chain connects TRBV28 to TRBJ1-6; no definite D call. The sequenced material came from cord blood. As DNA, the CDR3 is TGTGCCAGCAGTCTCCTACTTTCACCCCTCCACTTT. Its protein is CASSLLLSPLHF.